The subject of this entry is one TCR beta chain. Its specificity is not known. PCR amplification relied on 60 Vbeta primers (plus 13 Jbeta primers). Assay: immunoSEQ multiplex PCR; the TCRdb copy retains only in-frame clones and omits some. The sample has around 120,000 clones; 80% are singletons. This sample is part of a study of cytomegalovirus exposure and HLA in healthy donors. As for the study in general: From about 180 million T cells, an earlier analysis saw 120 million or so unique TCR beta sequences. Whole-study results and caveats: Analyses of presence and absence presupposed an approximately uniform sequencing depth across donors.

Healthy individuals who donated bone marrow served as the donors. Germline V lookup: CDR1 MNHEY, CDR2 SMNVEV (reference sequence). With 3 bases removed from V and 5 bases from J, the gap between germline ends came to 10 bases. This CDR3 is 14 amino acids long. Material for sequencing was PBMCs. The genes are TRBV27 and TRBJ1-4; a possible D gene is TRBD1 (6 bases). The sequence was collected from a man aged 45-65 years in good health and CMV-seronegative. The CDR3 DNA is TGTGCCAGCAGTTTTATGGGGGCAAATGAAAAACTGTTTTTT. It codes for CASSFMGANEKLFF.